What follows describes a single T cell receptor beta chain. Its recognized antigen is unknown. No much larger clone is present one base from it, and per-base qualities are unavailable. Counted from cysteine to phenylalanine, this CDR3 has 15 amino acids. The CDR3 DNA has 45 bases and is translated from base 1. CDR1 SNHLY and CDR2 FYNNEI are derived from the germline V gene. The junction carries 15 bases between V and J, which are trimmed by 2 bases and 7 bases respectively. The cohort comprised 666 healthy bone marrow donors. At the time of sampling, all cohort members were nominally healthy, though unrecorded immune exposures were likely present. The donor tested CMV seronegative and was one of the 352 seronegative cohort members. Each donor provided a peripheral blood sample, and peripheral blood mononuclear cells were used for TCR beta sequencing. The Qiagen DNeasy Blood Extraction Kit was used to extract genomic DNA from the blood cell samples.

Library creation used the immunoSEQ multiplex PCR assay. For the multiplex PCR, a mixture combining 60 forward primers for TCR Vbeta segments and 13 reverse primers for TCR Jbeta segments was used. The CDR3 region of rearranged TCR beta genes was amplified from genomic DNA by a multiplex PCR assay. The amplified TCR beta libraries were sequenced on the Illumina HiSeq System as 87-base-pair reads. The authors' pipeline ran thus. A later analysis counted around 72 million unique TCR beta chains across the 666 repertoires, and roughly 10 million of these chains were shared by at least two donors. Raw reads were error-corrected and collapsed into unique sequences with a nearest-neighbor algorithm that merged closely related sequences to remove PCR and sequencing errors. To assign V, D and J gene segments, CDR3 sequences were aligned to IMGT reference sequences. For a sequence to be retained, a match of at least six nucleotides was required to both a V gene segment and a J gene segment. Rearrangements were called productive when the CDR3 lacked stop codons and stayed in frame with V and J; all others were non-productive. CDR3 was defined according to IMGT convention as the region running from the second conserved V-encoded cysteine to the conserved J-encoded phenylalanine. In an earlier analysis of 587 of the donors, sequences lacking an unambiguous match to a single V gene segment were excluded. An earlier analysis of fewer than 650 of the donors classified V segments as functional when productive rearrangements were above 56.7% and as segregating when the standard deviation between donors was above 5%. A statistical classification framework was developed to diagnose cytomegalovirus status using the catalog of TCR beta chain sequences. In a later analysis, V and J genes were assigned by comparing TCR nucleotide sequences against IMGT/GENE-DB human TR gene sequences. Using the TCRdist pipeline, a later analysis assigned CDR3 sequences along with most-parsimonious VDJ recombination scenarios. In a later analysis, each TCR beta chain was defined by its CDR3 amino acid sequence together with its V-gene family, and reads without a unique V-gene family were excluded. A later analysis removed 600 or so highly shared, low-generation-probability nucleotide sequences to deal with suspected cross-contamination and a sequencing artifact. For each public chain, a later analysis derived a clonal expansion index from normalized ranks of inferred template counts within each repertoire. In a later analysis, generation probabilities were computed with a VDJ recombination model fitted to out-of-frame rearrangements, and the resulting probabilities were checked against IGoR. In a later analysis, TCR-TCR, TCR-HLA and TCR-CMV co-occurrence was scored with hypergeometric tests, and a repertoire-size bias correction was applied to TCR pairs. False discovery rates were estimated in a later analysis by permuting HLA or CMV assignments 20 times. A later analysis grouped co-occurring TCRs with DBSCAN, adding TCRdist sequence similarity when clustering within HLA-allele-positive subsets. Co-occurrence clustering excluded repertoires with fewer than 30,000 or more than 120,000 public chains, plus five with anomalous nucleotide sharing. TCRdb stores this immuneACCESS table with in-frame sequences only. Part of the clones is absent; in the studies checked, under half of the shortfall reflects unresolved V genes, and no reason is known for the rest. V, J and clone size reflect that table, while D and trimming were determined from the DNA. Within this sample are around 78,000 clones, with roughly 84% of them counted one time only. The ten top clones hold roughly 2.3% of the sample.

This sample was taken from a study of cytomegalovirus exposure and HLA in healthy donors listed by TCRdb under 2017. Regarding the study in general: In an earlier analysis of under 750 of the donors, about 270 Gb of sequence data and 100 million or so unique TCR beta sequences from about 190 million T cells were reported. Rather than drawing on any new phenotypic data, the later analysis identified candidate immune exposures from TCR beta sequences and the way those sequences occurred across donors. Approximately 300 gigabases of sequencing data and tens of millions of unique TCR sequences made up an early release that covered approximately 650 HLA-typed donors. Every discovery cohort repertoire had been produced on one sequencing platform. The T cell repertoires of around 730 subjects were profiled by immunosequencing and related to cytomegalovirus serostatus. Class I and class II HLA loci were covered by the typing at four-digit resolution. To predict cytomegalovirus infection status, the study brought together high-throughput TCR immunosequencing, statistical association of individual TCRs with disease status, and machine learning. The aim of the study was to test whether cataloging public T cell receptors could identify signatures of past pathogen exposure. The number of typed donors differed by locus: about 620-640 for A, B, C, DRB1 and DQB1; 500 to 550 for DQA1; roughly 600 for DPA1; and around 470 for DPB1. Across 300 to 500 genotyped donors of the cohort, an average of about 220,000 unique TCR beta nucleotide sequences per donor were sequenced, and roughly a sixth of those sequences were non-productive. Genome-wide SNP genotypes for about 65% of the roughly 670 donors were used in a later genetic analysis, which treated that subset as a discovery cohort. An earlier analysis of 587 of the donors used high-throughput TCR beta sequencing to judge whether each TCR beta V gene segment behaved as functional or pseudogenic. Among the roughly 390 genotyped donors, approximately 81% belonged to the genetic ancestry cluster associated with self-reported Caucasian donors. A separate validation cohort of approximately 120 different subjects was used in addition to the approximately 670-subject first cohort. Alongside the repertoire data, information on donor age, sex, ethnicity and CMV serostatus was compiled. Several DR-DQ haplotypes were handled as single units for association and clustering because linkage in the cohort was strong. In a later analysis, previously published TCR beta repertoires from 666 donors were re-analyzed and high-resolution HLA genotyping was added so that TCR occurrence patterns could be studied. Broader findings and caveats from the paper: A further reported finding was that TCR beta sequences accurately predicted the HLA-A and HLA-B alleles for most subjects in the first cohort. Only TCR beta chains were sequenced in this cohort, and the absence of alpha or paired-chain data limited detectable features. Compared with equally common non-associated chains, HLA-associated TCR beta chains in a later analysis were more clonally expanded and had lower generation probabilities. When HLA alleles, especially DR and DQ, strongly co-occurred, attributing TCR associations to individual alleles was difficult. Some IMGT-functional V segments, including TRBV6-2 and TRBV6-3, could not be told apart with the 87-base-pair reads, so those segments were excluded. In vitro tests confirmed that three of the cytomegalovirus-associated TCR beta chains recognize cytomegalovirus antigens. A later analysis associated 16,951 TCR beta sequences with specific HLA alleles at a false discovery rate of 0.05. An association between a missense DCLRE1C variant and V-gene and J-gene trimming of TCR beta chains was found in a later genetic analysis and replicated in an independent cohort. Most CMV-associated TCR beta chains appeared to be HLA-restricted in a later analysis, and the HLA associations seemed to be driven largely by CMV exposure. Broadly in line with IMGT annotations, most TCR beta V segments showed up in productive rearrangements about 87% or about 30% of the time in an earlier analysis of around 600 of the donors. The authors suggested that the approach could potentially be generalized to other disease states and immunological phenotypes. Over 15 rarely observed V segments, including chromosome 9 orphons, were excluded from the earlier analysis of some 590 of the donors because counts were too low. The sequencing pipeline was judged likely to have produced a cluster of highly shared sequence variants as a technical artifact. According to a later genetic analysis, donors in an Asian-associated ancestry cluster had fewer N-insertions in productive TCRs than the approximately 650-donor mean. The study listed 150 to 200 TCR beta chains as associated with cytomegalovirus. For the cohort, immune exposure information was limited to CMV serostatus. While some public TCRs were present in many individuals, most TCR sequences turned up only very rarely across donors. Because HLA typing was missing for some donors at each locus, association tests included only the typed subset. The classifier was reported to diagnose cytomegalovirus status with high specificity and sensitivity in both the original and validation cohorts. Sequencing depth was assumed to be roughly uniform across donors in the presence/absence analyses, though that assumption may not hold. Correlated functional status among segregating V segments might reflect linkage disequilibrium, but an unknown experimental factor could not be ruled out. A later analysis reported that several top co-occurrence clusters appeared linked to parvovirus B19, influenza, CMV and Epstein-Barr virus. In a later analysis, the rate of TCR association differed among HLA loci, with DRB1 alleles having the most associated TCRs and HLA-C alleles having the fewest.

The sequence came from a woman between 45 and 60 years old in good health and CMV-seronegative. Recombination linked TRBV2 to TRBJ1-5, with a weak D call of TRBD1 (6 bases match). The material sequenced was PBMCs. The DNA is as follows: TGTGCCAGCAGTGAACAGCAGGGGCAAGGGCAGCCCCAGCATTTT. This codes for CASSEQQGQGQPQHF. The entire variable domain, with the stretches around the CDR3 drawn from the reference TRBV2 and TRBJ1-5 proteins, is EPEVTQTPSHQVTQMGQEVILRCVPISNHLYFYWYRQILGQKVEFLVSFYNNEISEKSEIFDDQFSVERPDGSNFTLKIRSTKLEDSAMYFCASSEQQGQGQPQHFGDGTRLSIL.